The 14 T cell receptor beta chains in this list originate from one sample, sequenced in a study of T cell repertoires in cytomegalovirus infection. In TCRdb, the reads were re-called with MiXCR into one record per CDR3 protein. Found here are about 530,000 distinct CDR3 sequences, around a quarter of them singletons; the top ten hold less than 15%. The sequencing sample was made of PBMCs. Receptors were obtained from a human donor in good health (CMV status not recorded). Some clones in this sample may be carry-over from other donors' samples.

The rearrangement links TRBV7-2 to TRBJ1-4, with D perhaps matching TRBD1 (6 bases). Trimming took off 5 bases at V and 8 bases at J, with 15 bases between the two ends. The CDR3 consists of 14 residues. From germline, CDR1 is SGHTA and CDR2 FQGNSA. The CDR3 here is CASSPGGDGEKLFF. CDR3 nucleotides: TGTGCCAGCAGCCCCGGGGGCGATGGCGAAAAACTGTTTTTT.

Ten or more counts support this clonotype. The gene calls are TRBV7-9 and TRBJ2-1, with 13 nucleotides matching TRBD2. J gave up 9 bases and V 3 bases, and 14 bases lay outside the gene matches. There are 18 residues in the CDR3. Germline assignment: CDR1 SEHNR and CDR2 FQNEAQ (reference sequence). Here the CDR3 DNA reads TGTGCCAGCAGCTTCAAAACTAGCGGGAGGGCCGGTCGGGGTGAGCAGTTCTTC. Encoded protein: CASSFKTSGRAGRGEQFF.

The chain uses TRBV27 and TRBJ2-1; D call uncertain. Trimming removed 5 bases from V and 9 bases from J, with 8 bases in between. CDR1 and CDR2 from the germline V gene are MNHEY and SMNVEV (reference sequence). The CDR3 has 11 residues. The CDR3 DNA is TGTGCCAGCAGTCTTGGGCCTGAGCAGTTCTTC. Encoded protein: CASSLGPEQFF.

The chain is built from TRBV9 and TRBJ1-2; 8 bases align to TRBD1. The CDR3 runs to 14 residues. The V gene end was trimmed by 0 bases and the J gene end by 4 bases; junction bases not matched to a gene: 2. Germline V gene data show CDR1 as SGDLS and CDR2 as YYNGEE. The chain's CDR3 is CASSVEGQGYGYTF. The CDR3 DNA reads TGTGCCAGCAGCGTAGAAGGACAGGGCTATGGCTACACCTTC.

A few counts support this clonotype. The chain uses TRBV5-4 and TRBJ2-1; 15 nucleotides line up with TRBD2. Germline values: CDR1 SGHNT, CDR2 YYREEE (reference sequence). CDR3 length: 16 amino acids. J was trimmed by 8 bases and V by 4 bases; bases with no gene match: 7. CDR3 sequence: CASSPGTSGRFDEQFF. Written as DNA, the CDR3 is TGTGCCAGCAGCCCGGGGACTAGCGGGAGGTTTGATGAGCAGTTCTTC.

This clonotype was counted many times. V and J are TRBV7-2 and TRBJ1-3, with unresolved D. Germline V gene lookup returns CDR1 SGHTA and CDR2 FQGNSA. Trimming took 2 bases from V and 0 from J, leaving 5 bases between them. There are 14 residues in the CDR3. The CDR3 here is CASSLWSSGNTIYF. The CDR3 nucleotides are TGTGCCAGCAGCTTATGGAGCTCTGGAAACACCATATATTTT.

The chain links TRBV5-6 to TRBJ2-1; 8 nucleotides agree with TRBD1. The CDR3 sequence is 16 residues long. Looked up from germline, CDR1 is SGHDT and CDR2 is YYEEEE. The J segment lost 6 bases and the V segment lost 4 bases, leaving 12 bases of the junction unmatched. DNA of the CDR3: TGTGCCAGCAGCCCACCAGGGACAGGAGGGTTCAATGAGCAGTTCTTC. Amino acid sequence: CASSPPGTGGFNEQFF.

J is TRBJ1-1 and V is TRBV7-9; possibly TRBD1 for D (6 bases). CDR1 is SEHNR and CDR2 is FQNEAQ in the germline V gene (reference sequence). Trimming took off 2 bases at V and 4 bases at J, with 20 bases between the two ends. This CDR3 comprises 17 residues. This chain's CDR3 is CASSLRGLGQGITEAFF. The CDR3 DNA reads as TGTGCCAGCAGCTTACGGGGTTTGGGGCAGGGGATCACTGAAGCTTTCTTT.

In its sample, this clonotype was seen many times. The gene calls are TRBV7-9 and TRBJ2-5, with D perhaps assigned TRBD1 or TRBD2 (6 bases each). This CDR3 has 17 residues. The germline V gene has CDR1 SEHNR and CDR2 FQNEAQ (reference sequence). V was clipped by 1 base and J by 1 base, with 16 bases between them. CDR3 nucleotide sequence: TGTGCCAGCAGCTTAGGCGGGACACGGATCTTCCAAGAGACCCAGTACTTC. Encoded protein: CASSLGGTRIFQETQYF.

This clonotype was counted a few times. The rearrangement links TRBV19 to TRBJ2-2, with 10 positions matching TRBD1. CDR1 LNHDA and CDR2 SQIVND come from the germline V gene (reference sequence). The CDR3 spans 16 residues. V lost 7 bases to trimming and J lost 6 bases; unmatched junction nucleotides: 11. Here the CDR3 reads CASTDSGTGVSGELFF. The DNA of the CDR3 is TGTGCCAGTACCGATAGCGGGACAGGGGTGTCCGGGGAGCTGTTTTTT.

The chain employs TRBV6-1 and TRBJ2-7, with 12 bases identical to TRBD2. The CDR3 runs to 14 residues. V shed 4 bases, J shed 9 bases, and the junction held 7 bases outside the gene matches. The germline V gene encodes CDR1 MNHNS and CDR2 SASEGT. CDR3 residues: CASSGTSGNGVQYF. The CDR3 nucleotides read TGTGCCAGCAGTGGGACTAGCGGGAATGGTGTGCAGTACTTC.

This rearrangement joins TRBV29-1 to TRBJ2-2; D possibly matches TRBD1 or TRBD2 (6 bases each). V dropped 3 bases and J dropped 3 bases, with 14 bases sitting between them. Germline values: CDR1 SQVTM, CDR2 ANQGSEA. The CDR3 covers 15 residues. CDR3: CSVERGRGYTGELFF. The CDR3 DNA sequence: TGCAGCGTTGAGCGGGGCAGGGGTTACACCGGGGAGCTGTTTTTT.

The rearrangement uses TRBV7-2 and TRBJ2-5, with D perhaps matching TRBD1 (6 bases). This CDR3 contains 14 residues. V was clipped by 5 bases and J by 2 bases, with 12 bases between them. Per germline, CDR1 SGHTA and CDR2 FQGNSA. CDR3 bases: TGTGCCAGCAGCCTCCACAGGGCTCAAGAGACCCAGTACTTC. It encodes CASSLHRAQETQYF.

This clonotype was counted ten times or more. This chain uses TRBV12-3 or TRBV12-4 with TRBJ1-2, with a possible D match to TRBD1 (5 bases). Trimming left V 4 bases short and J 3 bases short, with 21 bases between. The CDR3 loop spans 17 amino acids. The chain's CDR3 is CASSSSADGGRDYGYTF. The DNA of the CDR3 is TGTGCCAGCAGTTCGTCCGCGGACGGGGGACGAGACTATGGCTACACCTTC.